This TCR beta chain was identified during a study of T cell repertoires in cytomegalovirus infection. For the study at large: Epitope selection comprised recently identified HLA-C-restricted CMV epitopes and well-studied HLA-B-restricted CMV epitopes.

About this clonotype: Its target is not known.

The length of the CDR3 is 15 residues. The V and J ends lost 7 bases and 2 bases respectively, with 17 bases between them. Germline CDR1 and CDR2: LNHDA and SQIVND (reference sequence). Each CDR3 protein gets one entry after TCRdb re-called the reads with MiXCR. The sample records around 540,000 distinct CDR3 sequences, around 30% being singletons. The V and J genes are TRBV19 and TRBJ1-1, with D unresolved. The sequence came from a human donor in good health (CMV status not recorded). Some clones in this sample may be carry-over from other donors' samples. The source was cultured PBMCs, collected from culture after CMV antigen stimulation. The CDR3 DNA reads TGTGCCAGTAACCTACATGTGGACGTCAACACTGAAGCTTTCTTT. Its translation: CASNLHVDVNTEAFF.